This section outlines one T cell receptor (beta chain) sequence together with its context. What it binds is unknown. At one end the junction does not follow the germline gene, possibly because of a read error. TCRdb's copy holds only in-frame clones and misses some; the assay was immunoSEQ multiplex PCR. Counted here are fewer than 45,000 clones, more than 70% occurring once; the ten biggest clones make up 0.25%. These data come from a study of siplizumab effects on memory and regulatory T cells. The CDR3 has 13 amino acids. Looked up from germline, CDR1 is SGHTS and CDR2 is YDEGEE. Regarding the study as a whole: Siplizumab cultures yielded proliferating Tregs whose suppressive function was not confirmed. The study found naive T cells seemingly more diverse than memory cells and seemingly major alloresponse contributors. Siplizumab significantly reduced alloreactive sequences traceable to unstimulated CD4+ memory cells. The authors could not assign a naive or memory phenotype to roughly 75-97% of proliferating CD4+ or CD8+ clones.

Input material: naive CD4+ T cells sorted from blood. The chain is built from TRBV5-8 and TRBJ2-7; D may match TRBD1 or TRBD2 (5 bases each). This clonotype was sampled from a human donor in good health. The CDR3 here is CASRLGNDRDLNF. The CDR3 coding sequence is TGTGCCAGCAGACTTGGAAACGACCGGGACCTTAACTTC.